These T cell receptor beta chains were read from a single sample in a study of T cells after posttransplantation cyclophosphamide. Measured with immunoSEQ multiplex PCR; TCRdb has only the in-frame clones, and not every one. The table includes about 52,000 clones, roughly 94% detected once. Sequences were obtained from PBMCs. These receptors all stem from a woman in her 30s in good health and a related stem cell transplant donor. CDR3s include the opening cysteine and the closing phenylalanine or tryptophan. The D gene is left open where the match is weak. Clone size is not always given. Where it is, it says once, few, many or a class for expanded clones.

d_call,clone_size,v_call,j_call,cdr3_aa,cdr3_nt
-,-,TRBV28,TRBJ2-7,CASSSGSTYEQYF,TGTGCCAGCAGTTCGGGAAGTACCTACGAGCAGTACTTC
-,once,TRBV5-4,TRBJ1-1,CASSDRIGRVNTEAFF,TGTGCCAGCAGCGATAGAATTGGCAGGGTGAACACTGAAGCTTTCTTT
-,-,TRBV9,TRBJ2-3,CASSRTAPSTDTQYF,TGTGCCAGCAGCAGGACTGCCCCTAGCACAGATACGCAGTATTTT
TRBD2,-,TRBV18,TRBJ2-7,CASSPGQGGTYEQYF,TGTGCCAGCTCACCCGGCCAGGGAGGGACCTACGAGCAGTACTTC
TRBD1,-,TRBV29-1,TRBJ2-3,CSVAPGTGGRDTQYF,TGCAGCGTTGCTCCCGGGACAGGGGGTCGGGATACGCAGTATTTT
-,-,TRBV7-9,TRBJ2-5,CASSPTRTVPETQYF,TGTGCCAGCAGCCCCACCCGAACGGTCCCGGAGACCCAGTACTTC
TRBD2,-,TRBV9,TRBJ2-3,CASSPLRGGQYF,TGTGCCAGCAGCCCGTTACGGGGGGGCCAGTATTTT
-,-,TRBV7-7,TRBJ2-2,CASSPRVSKNTGELFF,TGTGCCAGCAGCCCTAGAGTTAGTAAGAACACCGGGGAGCTGTTTTTT
-,-,TRBV5-4,TRBJ2-1,CASSLDSGLNEQFF,TGTGCCAGCAGCTTGGACAGCGGCCTAAATGAGCAGTTCTTC
TRBD2,-,TRBV23-1,TRBJ2-2,CASSPGGENTGELFF,TGCGCCAGCAGTCCGGGGGGGGAGAACACCGGGGAGCTGTTTTTT
TRBD1,-,TRBV9,TRBJ2-2,CASSARTGPHTGELFF,TGTGCCAGCAGCGCCCGGACAGGGCCCCACACCGGGGAGCTGTTTTTT
-,-,TRBV6-1,TRBJ1-5,CASRDERRAVQPQHF,TGTGCCAGCAGGGACGAGAGGAGGGCGGTTCAGCCCCAGCATTTT
-,-,TRBV25-1,TRBJ2-3,CASSESWGADTQYF,TGTGCCAGCAGTGAATCCTGGGGAGCAGATACGCAGTATTTT
-,-,TRBV6-4,TRBJ1-2,CASSNAGGYTF,TGTGCCAGCAGTAATGCCGGGGGCTACACCTTC
-,-,TRBV2,TRBJ2-2,CASSDSANTGELFF,TGTGCCAGCAGCGACAGCGCGAACACCGGGGAGCTGTTTTTT
-,once,TRBV6-1,TRBJ1-1,CASTEGVNTEAFF,TGTGCCAGCACCGAAGGGGTAAACACTGAAGCTTTCTTT
-,-,TRBV28,TRBJ2-7,CASRTDLATGDLYEQYF,TGTGCCAGCAGGACTGACCTTGCGACGGGGGATTTGTACGAGCAGTACTTC
TRBD2,once,TRBV5-1,TRBJ2-3,CASSTGTSGGDTDTQYF,TGCGCCAGCAGCACCGGGACTAGCGGGGGAGACACAGATACGCAGTATTTT
-,-,TRBV28,TRBJ1-5,CASSSPGVRGNQPQHF,TGTGCCAGCAGCTCTCCCGGGGTGCGGGGCAATCAGCCCCAGCATTTT
-,-,TRBV30,TRBJ2-1,CAWNRDGGRGIF,TGTGCCTGGAACCGGGACGGGGGGCGCGGGATCTTC
TRBD1,-,TRBV5-4,TRBJ1-1,CASSQGQAEAFF,TGTGCCAGCAGCCAAGGACAGGCTGAAGCTTTCTTT
TRBD1,-,TRBV4-2,TRBJ1-5,CASSQDRGREQPQHF,TGTGCCAGCAGCCAGGACAGGGGGCGCGAACAGCCCCAGCATTTT
-,-,TRBV7-2,TRBJ1-2,CASSRGGSDYGYTF,TGTGCCAGCAGCAGGGGGGGGTCGGACTATGGCTACACCTTC
TRBD2,-,TRBV7-6,TRBJ2-3,CASSLRAGGRSTDTQYF,TGTGCCAGCAGCTTAAGGGCGGGGGGGCGTAGCACAGATACGCAGTATTTT
-,-,TRBV11-2,TRBJ1-2,CASSPSGTNYGYTF,TGTGCCAGCAGCCCCTCGGGAACTAACTATGGCTACACCTTC
-,-,TRBV6-1,TRBJ1-1,CASRDGDTEAFF,TGTGCCAGCAGAGACGGGGACACTGAAGCTTTCTTT
TRBD1,once,TRBV25-1,TRBJ2-7,CASSRGGGSEQYF,TGTGCCAGCAGTAGAGGGGGCGGCTCCGAGCAGTACTTC
TRBD1,-,TRBV7-8,TRBJ1-6,CASSGQGGDNSPLHF,TGTGCCAGCAGCGGACAGGGGGGCGATAATTCACCCCTCCACTTT
-,-,TRBV5-4,TRBJ1-6,CASSRERIHSSPLHF,TGTGCCAGCAGTCGGGAGAGAATTCATTCTTCACCCCTCCACTTT
-,-,TRBV12-5,TRBJ2-5,CASGLVGERNRVNEETQYF,TGTGCTAGTGGTTTGGTAGGGGAAAGGAACAGGGTAAATGAAGAGACCCAGTACTTC
-,-,TRBV28,TRBJ1-5,CASSLLGVPERDQPQHF,TGTGCCAGCAGTCTCCTTGGAGTTCCGGAACGCGACCAGCCCCAGCATTTT
-,-,TRBV5-6,TRBJ1-5,CASSWRGNNQPQHF,TGTGCCAGCAGTTGGCGGGGTAACAATCAGCCCCAGCATTTT
-,-,TRBV21-1,TRBJ1-5,CASSKSPTIDRGEGPRNQPQHF,TGTGCCAGCAGCAAAAGCCCGACTATTGACAGGGGTGAGGGACCTAGGAATCAGCCCCAGCATTTT
-,-,TRBV7-9,TRBJ1-4,CASSKVDTGFEKLFF,TGTGCCAGCAGCAAAGTGGACACCGGGTTCGAAAAACTGTTTTTT
TRBD1,-,TRBV27,TRBJ2-5,CASSPLQGIIGETQYF,TGTGCCAGCAGCCCATTACAGGGGATAATTGGAGAGACCCAGTACTTC
-,-,TRBV4-3,TRBJ2-3,CASSQGGRPTDTQYF,TGCGCCAGCAGCCAAGGCGGGCGCCCCACAGATACGCAGTATTTT
TRBD1,-,TRBV29-1,TRBJ2-5,CSVGTGARETQYF,TGCAGCGTCGGAACAGGGGCGAGGGAGACCCAGTACTTC
-,-,TRBV5-4,TRBJ2-7,CASSFSGTYEQYF,TGTGCCAGCAGCTTCAGCGGTACCTACGAGCAGTACTTC
TRBD2,-,TRBV6-4,TRBJ2-7,CASSELAGLEQYF,TGTGCCAGCAGTGAACTAGCGGGCCTCGAGCAGTACTTC
-,few,TRBV19,TRBJ1-5,CASSIKSRSNQPQHF,TGTGCCAGTAGTATTAAGAGCAGGAGCAATCAGCCCCAGCATTTT
-,-,TRBV6-1,TRBJ1-1,CASSEAGSRTEAFF,TGTGCCAGCAGTGAAGCGGGGAGCCGCACTGAAGCTTTCTTT
TRBD1,-,TRBV13,TRBJ2-3,CASSLGGTGGGNTQYF,TGTGCCAGCAGCTTAGGGGGGACAGGGGGCGGGAATACGCAGTATTTT
-,-,TRBV28,TRBJ1-3,CASSLGQSSGNTIYF,TGTGCCAGCAGTTTAGGACAAAGCTCTGGAAACACCATATATTTT
TRBD2,-,TRBV2,TRBJ2-3,CASSEGASGGATDTQYF,TGTGCCAGCAGTGAAGGGGCTAGCGGGGGGGCGACAGATACGCAGTATTTT
-,-,TRBV7-9,TRBJ2-1,CASSLQGEQFF,TGTGCCAGCAGCTTACAGGGAGAGCAGTTCTTC
-,-,TRBV18,TRBJ2-3,CASSPELNTDTQYF,TGTGCCAGCTCACCAGAGCTGAACACAGATACGCAGTATTTT
TRBD1,-,TRBV7-2,TRBJ2-5,CASNLLQGNQETQYF,TGTGCCAGCAATCTATTACAGGGGAACCAAGAGACCCAGTACTTC
-,-,TRBV18,TRBJ1-1,CASSPQGGVTEAFF,TGTGCCAGCTCACCACAGGGGGGGGTCACTGAAGCTTTCTTT
TRBD1,-,TRBV19,TRBJ1-2,CASNPRSDRVYGYTF,TGTGCCAGTAACCCCCGCTCGGACAGGGTCTATGGCTACACCTTC
-,once,TRBV6-1,TRBJ2-1,CASSDPLTDYNEQFF,TGTGCCAGCAGTGACCCCTTGACAGACTACAATGAGCAGTTCTTC
-,-,TRBV28,TRBJ1-1,CASRDGESEAFF,TGTGCCAGCAGGGACGGGGAATCTGAAGCTTTCTTT
-,few,TRBV5-6,TRBJ1-1,CASSSSGTLLNTEAFF,TGTGCCAGCAGCTCTAGCGGGACGTTGCTGAACACTGAAGCTTTCTTT
-,-,TRBV2,TRBJ2-5,CASSESSQGTQYF,TGTGCCAGCAGTGAATCTTCCCAGGGGACCCAGTACTTC
-,once,TRBV5-1,TRBJ2-7,CASNSYGDYEQYF,TGCGCCAGCAACTCCTACGGGGATTACGAGCAGTACTTC
-,few,TRBV5-1,TRBJ1-2,CASSLARGLSSYGYTF,TGCGCCAGCAGCTTGGCGCGAGGACTGTCGTCATATGGCTACACCTTC
TRBD2,-,TRBV27,TRBJ2-5,CASSRSPGGQETQYF,TGTGCCAGCAGCCGTAGTCCGGGGGGGCAAGAGACCCAGTACTTC
TRBD1,-,TRBV30,TRBJ1-6,CAWKPLTGDGSPLHF,TGTGCCTGGAAGCCTTTGACAGGGGATGGTTCACCCCTCCACTTT
TRBD2,-,TRBV14,TRBJ2-5,CASSPPIPLAGQETQYF,TGTGCCAGCAGCCCGCCTATTCCTCTAGCGGGGCAAGAGACCCAGTACTTC
TRBD2,-,TRBV4-2,TRBJ2-1,CASSPDVGTSGYNEQFF,TGTGCCAGCAGCCCAGATGTTGGGACTAGCGGATACAATGAGCAGTTCTTC